The clone carrying this T cell receptor beta chain showed up many times. The antigen is unknown. This CDR3 contains 16 residues. The germline V gene encodes CDR1 MNHEY and CDR2 SVGAGI. The germline V and J ends were trimmed by 4 bases and 2 bases, with 15 bases remaining between them. Time point specified: newly diagnosed GD, antithyroid drugs for less than 3 months. The TCR library was made from RNA that had been extracted from PBMCs in TRIzol. This entry comes from a study of regulatory T cells in long-lasting Graves disease. Findings and limits, study-wide: The study found TRBV28, TRBJ1-2 and TRBJ2-5 favored in persistent disease.

With iRepertoire HTBI primers and Arm-PCR of CDR3 regions, TCR beta libraries were built. From the multiplex PCR reads, TCRdb called clonotypes with MiXCR, one entry per CDR3 protein. The sample carries roughly 610,000 distinct CDR3 sequences, around 15% recorded once. In addition, the sample was reused for a study of T cells in Graves' hyperthyroidism and ophthalmopathy. As that report states: Recently diagnosed hyperthyroidism of less than 2 months' duration affected patients aged 18 to 65. The TCR CDR3 was amplified in a first-round RT-PCR using the HTBI primer set.

This TCR was sampled from a man between 18 and 29 years old with Graves disease. The sequenced sample was peripheral blood mononuclear cells (PBMCs), obtained at new diagnosis, from a patient treated with antithyroid drugs. The chain couples TRBV6-5 to TRBJ1-5, with D possibly matching TRBD1 (6 bases). The CDR3 region is CASSSVQGMGNQPQHF. CDR3 coding DNA: TGTGCCAGCAGTTCAGTACAGGGTATGGGCAATCAGCCCCAGCATTTT.